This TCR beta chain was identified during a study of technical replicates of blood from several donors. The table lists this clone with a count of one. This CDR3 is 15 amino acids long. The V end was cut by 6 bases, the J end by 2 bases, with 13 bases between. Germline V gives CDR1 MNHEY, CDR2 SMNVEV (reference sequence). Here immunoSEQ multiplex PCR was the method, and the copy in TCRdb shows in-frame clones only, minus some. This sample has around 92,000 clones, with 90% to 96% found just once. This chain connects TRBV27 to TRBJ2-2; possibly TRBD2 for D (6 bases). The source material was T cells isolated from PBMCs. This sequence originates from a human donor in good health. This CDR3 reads CASSAGTLNTGELFF. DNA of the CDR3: TGTGCCAGCAGCGCCGGGACTCTAAACACCGGGGAGCTGTTTTTT.